This T cell receptor beta chain was identified during a study of T cells in Graves' hyperthyroidism and ophthalmopathy. Authors of the study amplified TCR beta CDR3 regions from RNA transcripts. Initially, a first-round RT-PCR of the TCR CDR3 employed the HTBI primer set. Each CDR3 protein is one row after TCRdb ran MiXCR on the multiplex PCR reads. The table has roughly 400,000 distinct CDR3 sequences, around 14% seen once. The V gene's germline CDR1 is SGDLS and CDR2 YYNGEE. The CDR3 length is 17 residues. V shed 3 bases and J 3 bases; nucleotides not matched to a gene: 13. Used for diagnoses were clinical symptoms, serum thyroxine and TRAb, thyroid ultrasound and orbital computed tomography.

The chain combines TRBV9 with TRBJ2-7; 9 bases are shared with TRBD1. What was sequenced was blood. The sequence came from a woman aged 18-29 years with Graves' hyperthyroidism that later progressed to Graves' ophthalmopathy. The CDR3 loop is CASSAEVDGTGIYEQYF. In nucleotides, the CDR3 is TGTGCCAGCAGCGCAGAAGTCGACGGGACAGGGATCTACGAGCAGTACTTC.